Below are 10 T cell receptor beta chains sequenced from a single sample in a study of blood T cell repertoires in COVID-19. TCRdb's table, derived via immunoSEQ multiplex PCR, lists solely in-frame clones and lacks some. The data contain about 170,000 clones, approximately 82% of them singletons. The sample was PBMCs or T cells enriched from blood (not recorded which). The receptor source for this set is a woman aged 50 to 65 who had recovered from COVID-19.

This clone occurred a few times. The V and J genes are TRBV27 and TRBJ1-6, with 10 bases fitting TRBD1. This CDR3 region has 15 residues. V was clipped by 5 bases and J by 14 bases; unmatched bases: 12. CDR1 is MNHEY and CDR2 is SMNVEV in the germline V gene (reference sequence). The CDR3 sequence is CASSAAGTGAGTLHF. Here the CDR3 DNA reads TGTGCCAGCAGTGCGGCCGGGACAGGGGCTGGGACCCTCCACTTT.

This chain joins TRBV7-2 and TRBJ1-5; D possibly corresponds to TRBD1 (5 bases). Per the germline V gene, CDR1 is SGHTA and CDR2 is FQGNSA. V gave up 6 bases and J gave up 4 bases, with 10 bases separating them. The CDR3 covers 13 residues. The CDR3 nucleotides read TGTGCCAGCAGTCACCCAGGGAATCAGCCCCAGCATTTT. Protein product: CASSHPGNQPQHF.

The gene calls are TRBV4-1 and TRBJ2-2; 7 nucleotides match TRBD1. V was clipped by 4 bases and J by 2 bases; unmatched bases: 10. Germline values: CDR1 MGHRA, CDR2 YSYEKL. CDR3 length: 17 amino acids. The CDR3 nucleotides are TGCGCCAGCAGCCCCCGCCGGACAGGCACTAACACCGGGGAGCTGTTTTTT. Its translation: CASSPRRTGTNTGELFF.

The rearrangement links TRBV4-1 to TRBJ2-5; D may be TRBD1 (6 bases). Deletions cut 4 bases from V and 1 base from J, with 13 bases between. The CDR3 consists of 15 residues. Germline V gene lookup returns CDR1 MGHRA and CDR2 YSYEKL. The CDR3 loop is CASSRMIGGQETQYF. The CDR3 nucleotides read TGCGCCAGCAGCCGGATGATAGGGGGCCAAGAGACCCAGTACTTC.

This clone has only one observation. As DNA, the CDR3 is TGTGCCAGCAGCCTCCTCAATGAGCAGTTCTTC. Amino acids: CASSLLNEQFF. J is TRBJ2-1 and V is TRBV11-3; unclear D gene. CDR1 is SGHNT and CDR2 is YENEEA in the germline V gene. The ends were cut back, 5 bases at V and 6 bases at J, with 5 bases in the middle. This CDR3 is built from 11 residues.

The chain joins TRBV7-8 to TRBJ1-3; D not certain. The CDR3 spans 15 residues. Germline CDR1 reads SGHVS; CDR2 reads FQNEAQ. Trimming took 5 bases from V and 3 from J, leaving 14 bases between them. CDR3 DNA sequence: TGTGCCAGCAGCCCTCATTTAAACGGTGGAAACACCATATATTTT. Amino acids: CASSPHLNGGNTIYF.

CDR3 loop: CASLEMGTGTTEAFF. Here the CDR3 DNA reads TGTGCTAGTTTAGAAATGGGGACAGGGACCACTGAAGCTTTCTTT. The genes are TRBV12-5 and TRBJ1-1; 9 bases are shared with TRBD1. Losses at the gene ends were 8 bases for V and 4 bases for J; bases not matched to a gene: 11. The germline CDR1 and CDR2 sequences are LGHNT and FRNRAP. The CDR3 has 15 residues.

This clone has just a few counts. The chain links TRBV28 to TRBJ1-4; 10 bases align to TRBD1. CDR1 is MDHEN, CDR2 SYDVKM, per germline. V dropped 5 bases and J dropped 7; count of bases not matched to a gene: 7. This CDR3 is 15 amino acids long. In DNA form, the CDR3 reads TGTGCCAGCAGTAGCCCCGGGACAGGGGCTGAAAAACTGTTTTTT. Residues: CASSSPGTGAEKLFF.

The chain links TRBV19 to TRBJ2-2, with 10 bases identical to TRBD2. Germline V gives CDR1 LNHDA, CDR2 SQIVND (reference sequence). J lost 5 bases, V lost 9 bases, and 9 bases had no gene match. This CDR3 spans 15 amino acids. CDR3 region: CASRGSGRETGELFF. For the CDR3, the DNA is TGTGCCAGCCGGGGGAGCGGGAGGGAAACCGGGGAGCTGTTTTTT.

The rearrangement links TRBV2 to TRBJ1-1; 7 bases are a match to TRBD1. The ends lost 6 bases at V and 5 bases at J; junction bases unmatched: 12. CDR3 length: 15 amino acids. CDR1 SNHLY and CDR2 FYNNEI come from the germline V gene. CDR3 coding DNA: TGTGCCAGCAGCTCCCGGTGGACAGGCCGGACTGAAGCTTTCTTT. This codes for CASSSRWTGRTEAFF.